The next 25 T cell receptor beta chains were all read from a single sample in a study of blood T cells in healthy people across ages. The authors ran a second PCR of roughly 7 to 11 cycles using a sample-barcoded 5' primer and a J-beta primer mix. MiXCR, applied by TCRdb to the 5' RACE reads, yields one record per CDR3 protein. Of about 1 million distinct CDR3 sequences listed, about 23% are singletons. The data also belong to a second study, concerning T cells of mothers and their children.

Sequenced sample: blood. The receptor source for this set is a girl aged 2 to 10 in good health.

The chain joins TRBV12-3 or TRBV12-4 to TRBJ1-2; D remains unclear. The ends were cut back, 3 bases at V and 2 bases at J, with 13 bases in the middle. The CDR3 sequence is 15 residues long. The CDR3 coding sequence is TGTGCCAGCAGTTTCGGGAGTGCGTTAAACTATGGCTACACCTTC. This sequence encodes CASSFGSALNYGYTF.

V usage is TRBV28 and J usage is TRBJ2-7; D is unresolved. The CDR3 sequence is 14 residues long. The germline V gene encodes CDR1 MDHEN and CDR2 SYDVKM. Deletions cut 10 bases from V and 7 bases from J, with 23 bases between. CDR3 sequence (DNA): TGTGCCATCGGTTCCCACGAGACTTTGGGGGAGCAGTACTTC. Residues: CAIGSHETLGEQYF.

This chain links TRBV28 with TRBJ1-4; 8 bases are shared with TRBD1. The V gene end was trimmed by 2 bases and the J gene end by 1 base; junction bases not matched to a gene: 3. This CDR3 spans 16 amino acids. Germline V CDR1 and CDR2: MDHEN, SYDVKM. CDR3 sequence (DNA): TGTGCCAGCAGTTTACAGGGGACAGGAACTAATGAAAAACTGTTTTTT. Translation: CASSLQGTGTNEKLFF.

This rearrangement joins TRBV29-1 to TRBJ2-5; 10 positions agree with TRBD2. TRBJ2-1 matches the DNA end more closely, so the J call is doubtful. The CDR3 runs to 15 residues. The germline gives CDR1 SQVTM, CDR2 ANQGSEA. CDR3 protein: CSVEDTSGTYNEQFF. CDR3 coding DNA: TGCAGCGTTGAAGATACTAGCGGGACCTACAATGAGCAGTTCTTC.

V and J are TRBV5-4 and TRBJ2-4; perhaps TRBD1 as D (5 bases). The CDR3 spans 14 residues. The germline V gene has CDR1 SGHNT and CDR2 YYREEE (reference sequence). V lost 0 bases and J lost 13, with 17 bases in between. This CDR3 is CASSLGGGRNLQYF. CDR3 bases: TGTGCCAGCAGCTTGGGGGGCGGTAGGAACTTACAGTACTTC.

The chain uses TRBV7-3 and TRBJ1-5; D remains unclear. Germline V lookup: CDR1 SGHTA, CDR2 FQGTGA. V was clipped by 3 bases and J by 4 bases, with 7 bases between them. The CDR3 sequence is 13 residues long. CDR3 loop: CASSFPLNQPQHF. CDR3 sequence (DNA): TGTGCCAGCAGCTTCCCACTTAATCAGCCCCAGCATTTT.

This clonotype was observed at least ten times. The CDR3 loop reads CASSSGLGGDTQYF. In nucleotides, the CDR3 is TGTGCCAGCAGCTCCGGACTAGGAGGCGATACGCAGTATTTT. V is TRBV7-3 and J is TRBJ2-3, with 7 bases matching TRBD2. The trim removed 4 bases at V and 6 bases at J, leaving 7 bases unmatched. The CDR3 length is 14 residues. Germline-derived CDR1 and CDR2 are SGHTA and FQGTGA. The full variable domain, with the rest looked up from reference TRBV7-3 and TRBJ2-3, is GAGVSQTPSNKVTEKGKYVELRCDPISGHTALYWYRQSLGQGPEFLIYFQGTGAADDSGLPNDRFFAVRPEGSVSTLKIQRTERGDSAVYLCASSSGLGGDTQYFGPGTRLTVL.

This clonotype was counted at least ten times. The chain carries TRBV5-1 and TRBJ1-1; 7 bases match TRBD1. Germline V gene lookup returns CDR1 SGHRS and CDR2 YFSETQ. CDR3 length: 13 amino acids. J gave up 11 bases and V 4 bases, and 11 bases lay outside the gene matches. CDR3 protein: CASSLVLGTEAFF. In DNA, the CDR3 is TGCGCCAGCAGCCTTGTACTCGGGACAGAGGCTTTCTTT.

The table lists this clonotype with a few counts. This chain joins TRBV20-1 and TRBJ2-5; a possible D gene is TRBD2 (6 bases). Germline loops: CDR1 DFQATT, CDR2 SNEGSKA (reference sequence). The length of the CDR3 is 15 residues. Trimming stripped 3 bases from V and 2 bases from J, with 16 bases between. CDR3 in amino acids: CSASPGVNLQETQYF. In DNA, the CDR3 is TGCAGTGCTAGTCCGGGGGTGAATCTGCAAGAGACCCAGTACTTC.

The chain carries TRBV5-1 and TRBJ2-1, with D perhaps being TRBD1 or TRBD2 (5 bases each). The CDR3 has 16 residues. CDR1 and CDR2 (germline): SGHRS, YFSETQ. The V end was cut by 2 bases, the J end by 4 bases, with 16 bases between. CDR3 region: CASSLNSGTDYNEQFF. CDR3 DNA sequence: TGCGCCAGCAGCTTAAACTCGGGGACGGATTACAATGAGCAGTTCTTC.

This clonotype was seen more than once but under ten times. One end of the junction is discordant with germline, which a read error may explain. The chain couples TRBV19 to TRBJ1-2; D unresolved. This CDR3 spans 14 amino acids. Germline assignment: CDR1 LNHDA and CDR2 SQIVND (reference sequence). In DNA, the CDR3 is TGTGCCAGCAGTATCCCTGTGGGCGGCTATGGCTACACCTTC. It codes for CASSIPVGGYGYTF. The entire variable domain, with the rest obtained from reference TRBV19 and TRBJ1-2, is as follows: DGGITQSPKYLFRKEGQNVTLSCEQNLNHDAMYWYRQDPGQGLRLIYYSQIVNDFQKGDIAEGYSVSREKKESFPLTVTSAQKNPTAFYLCASSIPVGGYGYTFGSGTRLTVV.

The rearrangement links TRBV5-1 to TRBJ2-5; the D gene is possibly TRBD2 (6 bases). CDR1 and CDR2 from the germline V gene are SGHRS and YFSETQ. The CDR3 extends over 15 amino acids. Trimming took off 0 bases at V and 5 bases at J, with 14 bases between the two ends. The CDR3 coding sequence is TGCGCCAGCAGCTTGGACACGGGAGCTGGGGAGACCCAGTACTTC. Protein: CASSLDTGAGETQYF.

The J gene is TRBJ2-3, the V gene TRBV7-9; 7 bases agree with TRBD1. The CDR3 length is 15 residues. Trimming at V came to 4 bases and at J to 5 bases, leaving 9 bases not matched to a gene. Germline-derived CDR1 and CDR2 are SEHNR and FQNEAQ (reference sequence). For the CDR3, the DNA is TGTGCCAGCAGCTCCCGGGACAGAGTGGTAGATACGCAGTATTTT. This sequence encodes CASSSRDRVVDTQYF.

This clonotype was counted only a few times. The V call is TRBV7-2, the J call TRBJ2-2; D unresolved. The V end was cut by 3 bases, the J end by 6 bases, with 17 bases between. The CDR3 extends over 16 amino acids. The germline CDR1 and CDR2 sequences are SGHTA and FQGNSA. The CDR3 reads CASSFQGRPGSGELFF. CDR3 bases: TGTGCCAGCAGCTTCCAAGGACGGCCTGGTTCCGGGGAGCTGTTTTTT.

The chain uses TRBV28 and TRBJ1-1; 7 bases match TRBD1. Germline V gene lookup returns CDR1 MDHEN and CDR2 SYDVKM. The CDR3 totals 15 residues. V shed 6 bases and J 0 bases; nucleotides not matched to a gene: 7. The CDR3 DNA follows: TGTGCCAGCAGACCATCGACAGGGTTGAACACTGAAGCTTTCTTT. It yields the protein CASRPSTGLNTEAFF.

The chain joins TRBV9 to TRBJ1-2; perhaps TRBD1 as D (5 bases). In germline, CDR1 is SGDLS, CDR2 YYNGEE. This CDR3 has 16 residues. The V gene lost 0 bases and the J gene lost 2 bases, with 14 bases spanning the gap. The CDR3 spells CASSVGPSGLNYGYTF. DNA for the CDR3: TGTGCCAGCAGCGTAGGACCATCGGGACTAAACTATGGCTACACCTTC.

This clonotype was detected a few times. This chain joins TRBV12-3 or TRBV12-4 and TRBJ1-6; maybe TRBD1 (5 bases). The CDR3 has 15 amino acids. Trimming left V 5 bases short and J 10 bases short, with 18 bases between. The CDR3: CASSPLSGTLSPLHF. In DNA, the CDR3 is TGTGCCAGCAGTCCCCTTTCGGGGACCCTGTCACCCCTCCACTTT.

This clonotype was seen only once. This chain joins TRBV5-1 and TRBJ2-3; 9 bases are a match to TRBD1. The V gene's germline CDR1 is SGHRS and CDR2 YFSETQ. CDR3 length: 14 residues. Trimming at V came to 6 bases and at J to 5 bases, leaving 7 bases not matched to a gene. CDR3 nucleotide sequence: TGCGCCAGCACCCGGGACAGGGTTGGAGATACGCAGTATTTT. Translated: CASTRDRVGDTQYF.

In DNA form, the CDR3 reads TGTGCCAGCAGACGAACAGGGGCGGATGGCTACACCTTC. Its translation: CASRRTGADGYTF. The rearrangement links TRBV27 to TRBJ1-2; 7 nucleotides match TRBD1. V shed 6 bases and J 6 bases; nucleotides not matched to a gene: 7. The CDR3 is 13 residues long. Germline lookup yields CDR1 MNHEY and CDR2 SMNVEV (reference sequence).

The V and J genes are TRBV29-1 and TRBJ2-3, with a possible D match to TRBD2 (7 bases). The CDR3 length is 14 residues. CDR1 SQVTM and CDR2 ANQGSEA come from the germline V gene. The V end lost 4 bases, the J end lost 3 bases, and 14 bases lay between the germline ends. For the CDR3, the DNA is TGCAGCGTTGTAGGGGGAGGGCTGACAGATACGCAGTATTTT. Its protein is CSVVGGGLTDTQYF.

This clonotype showed up just a few times. The chain is built from TRBV27 and TRBJ1-5; D may be TRBD1 (5 bases). Per germline, CDR1 MNHEY and CDR2 SMNVEV (reference sequence). CDR3 size: 16 residues. V was shortened by 5 bases and J by 4 bases, with 18 bases between the two germline ends. The CDR3 loop is CASSPRSGRENQPQHF. In DNA, the CDR3 is TGTGCCAGCAGTCCTCGGAGTGGCAGGGAAAATCAGCCCCAGCATTTT.

The J gene is TRBJ2-3, the V gene TRBV20-1; a weak D match, TRBD2 (5 bases). V lost 0 bases to trimming and J lost 2 bases, with 12 bases between them. This CDR3 has 15 amino acids. Germline CDR1 and CDR2: DFQATT and SNEGSKA (reference sequence). The CDR3 DNA is TGCAGTGCTAGAGATTCTTCGGGGTACACAGATACGCAGTATTTT. This translates into CSARDSSGYTDTQYF.

The chain recombines TRBV5-1 with TRBJ1-4; 7 bases line up with TRBD1. Germline CDR1 reads SGHRS; CDR2 reads YFSETQ. The CDR3 length is 16 residues. With V trimmed by 4 bases and J by 7 bases, 13 bases remained unmatched. The CDR3 coding sequence is TGCGCCAGCAGCCCAAATGCAGACAGGGCCGTTGAAAAACTGTTTTTT. Residues: CASSPNADRAVEKLFF.

The count of this clonotype is one. The rearrangement joins TRBV25-1 to TRBJ1-2; no firm D call. Between the trimmed V and J ends, which lost 8 bases and 5 bases, there was a span of 15 bases. Germline V gene sequence: CDR1 MGHDK, CDR2 SYGVNS. CDR3 length: 13 amino acids. CDR3 nucleotide sequence: TGTGCCAGCGGGTCCCTCGGAGCTTATGGCTACACCTTC. This translates into CASGSLGAYGYTF.

This clonotype was recorded a few times. The rearrangement joins TRBV9 to TRBJ2-7; 8 nucleotides agree with TRBD1. Germline CDR1 and CDR2: SGDLS and YYNGEE. The V and J ends lost 2 bases and 1 base, in that order; junction bases with no gene match: 5. The CDR3 is 15 amino acids. The CDR3 spells CASSVTGDPSYEQYF. CDR3 bases: TGTGCCAGCAGCGTGACAGGGGACCCATCCTACGAGCAGTACTTC.